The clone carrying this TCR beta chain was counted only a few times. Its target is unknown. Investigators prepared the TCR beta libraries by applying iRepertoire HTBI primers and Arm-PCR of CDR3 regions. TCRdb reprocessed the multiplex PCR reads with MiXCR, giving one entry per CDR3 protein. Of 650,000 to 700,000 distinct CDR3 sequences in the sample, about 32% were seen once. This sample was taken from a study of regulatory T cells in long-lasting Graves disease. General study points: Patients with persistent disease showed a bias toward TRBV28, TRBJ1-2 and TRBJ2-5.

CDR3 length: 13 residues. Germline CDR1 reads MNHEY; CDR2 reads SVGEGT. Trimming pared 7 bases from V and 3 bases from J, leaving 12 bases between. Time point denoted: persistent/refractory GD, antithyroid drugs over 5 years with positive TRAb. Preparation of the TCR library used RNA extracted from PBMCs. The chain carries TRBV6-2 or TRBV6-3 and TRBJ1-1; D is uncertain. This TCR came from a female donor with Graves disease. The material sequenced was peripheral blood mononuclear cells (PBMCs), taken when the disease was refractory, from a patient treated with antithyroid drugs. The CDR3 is CASTRGGDTEAFF. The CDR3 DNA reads TGTGCCAGCACCCGGGGTGGTGACACTGAAGCTTTCTTT.